The 11 T cell receptor beta chains below were found in one sample sequenced in a study of T cells in tumors after PD-1 blockade. The assay was immunoSEQ multiplex PCR, and TCRdb's table has in-frame clones only and misses some. The table has about 33,000 clones, roughly 78% seen once. Source: PBMCs, taken before anti-PD-1 treatment. The source of these receptors is a human donor with basal cell carcinoma.

This clone was seen a few times. The rearrangement uses TRBV7-2 and TRBJ1-4, with unresolved D. CDR1 SGHTA and CDR2 FQGNSA come from the germline V gene. This CDR3 region has 14 residues. V lost 5 bases and J lost 5, with 12 bases in between. The CDR3 region has the DNA TGTGCCAGCAGCCCCCTCAACAGCAATGAAAAACTGTTTTTT. It specifies CASSPLNSNEKLFF.

This chain joins TRBV7-9 and TRBJ2-1, with D tentatively TRBD2 (6 bases). From germline, CDR1 is SEHNR and CDR2 FQNEAQ (reference sequence). This CDR3 is built from 14 residues. V was shortened by 8 bases and J by 3 bases, with 14 bases between the two germline ends. In DNA, the CDR3 is TGTGCCAGCGCCCCGACTAGTAACTACAATGAGCAGTTCTTC. Encoded protein: CASAPTSNYNEQFF.

V is TRBV7-9 and J is TRBJ1-5; 7 positions match TRBD1. The V gene's germline CDR1 is SEHNR and CDR2 FQNEAQ (reference sequence). The CDR3 is 15 amino acids. Trimming at V came to 5 bases and at J to 10 bases, leaving 14 bases not matched to a gene. As DNA, the CDR3 is TGTGCCAGCAGCCCGCGGGACAGCCTAGGGGGACCCCAGCATTTT. Translation: CASSPRDSLGGPQHF. The whole variable domain, remainder taken from reference TRBV7-9 and TRBJ1-5, is DTGVSQNPRHKITKRGQNVTFRCDPISEHNRLYWYRQTLGQGPEFLTYFQNEAQLEKSRLLSDRFSAERPKGSFSTLEIQRTEQGDSAMYLCASSPRDSLGGPQHFGDGTRLSIL.

This clone was found once. As DNA, the CDR3 is TGTGCCAGTATGGTGGAGTACGAGCAGTACTTC. It codes for CASMVEYEQYF. This chain links TRBV6-5 with TRBJ2-7, with D hard to call. Germline values: CDR1 MNHEY, CDR2 SVGAGI. Trimming left V 9 bases short and J 4 bases short, with 10 bases between. This CDR3 comprises 11 residues.

This chain links TRBV4-3 with TRBJ2-7; tentative D call: TRBD2 (5 bases). The length of the CDR3 is 14 residues. V dropped 1 base and J dropped 0 bases, with 7 bases sitting between them. The germline V gene encodes CDR1 LGHNA and CDR2 YSLEER. The CDR3 reads CASSQGRASYEQYF. CDR3 in DNA: TGCGCCAGCAGCCAAGGGCGGGCCTCCTACGAGCAGTACTTC.

This clone is a singleton in its sample. This chain joins TRBV7-8 and TRBJ2-1; 7 positions agree with TRBD2. Germline lookup yields CDR1 SGHVS and CDR2 FQNEAQ. Unmatched junction bases numbered 8, after V lost 2 bases and J lost 4 bases. CDR3 length: 16 residues. The CDR3 loop reads CASSLIRLAEYNEQFF. Written as DNA, the CDR3 is TGTGCCAGCAGCTTAATCCGGCTAGCGGAGTACAATGAGCAGTTCTTC. Full variable domain (missing parts from reference TRBV7-8 and TRBJ2-1): GAGVSQSPRYKVAKRGQDVALRCDPISGHVSLFWYQQALGQGPEFLTYFQNEAQLDKSGLPSDRFFAERPEGSVSTLKIQRTQQEDSAVYLCASSLIRLAEYNEQFFGPGTRLTVL.

J is TRBJ1-1 and V is TRBV27; D call uncertain. In germline, CDR1 is MNHEY, CDR2 SMNVEV (reference sequence). V lost 3 bases and J 0 bases, leaving 8 bases between the germline ends. This CDR3 comprises 14 residues. The CDR3: CASSFSRLNTEAFF. The CDR3, as DNA: TGTGCCAGCAGTTTTTCGAGGCTGAACACTGAAGCTTTCTTT.

This rearrangement joins TRBV7-3 to TRBJ2-1; 8 bases agree with TRBD2. The CDR3 extends over 16 amino acids. J lost 6 bases, V lost 1 base, and 8 bases had no gene match. The germline gives CDR1 SGHTA, CDR2 FQGTGA. The CDR3 DNA reads TGTGCCAGCAGCTTAAGCTCGGGAGGGCCGGTCAATGAGCAGTTCTTC. Translation gives CASSLSSGGPVNEQFF.

CDR3 DNA: TGTGCCAGTAGTATACATCTGGGCACTGAAGCTTTCTTT. The encoded protein is CASSIHLGTEAFF. The rearrangement joins TRBV19 to TRBJ1-1, with D unresolved. This CDR3 comprises 13 residues. The V end was cut by 2 bases, the J end by 4 bases, with 8 bases between. Germline CDR1 is LNHDA and CDR2 is SQIVND (reference sequence).

The chain is built from TRBV28 and TRBJ1-2; a possible D gene is TRBD1 (5 bases). Germline assignment: CDR1 MDHEN and CDR2 SYDVKM. Trimming removed 2 bases at V and 2 bases at J, with 15 bases between. This CDR3 has 16 residues. The CDR3 sequence is CASSLVVGEGNYGYTF. In nucleotides, the CDR3 is TGTGCCAGCAGTTTAGTGGTAGGGGAGGGGAACTATGGCTACACCTTC.

This clone has only a few counts. This sequence joins TRBV4-1 and TRBJ2-5; tentatively, D is TRBD2 (5 bases). V was trimmed by 2 bases and J by 4 bases, leaving 5 bases between them. Germline CDR1 MGHRA, CDR2 YSYEKL. The CDR3 runs to 12 residues. The CDR3 region has the DNA TGCGCCAGCAGCCAAAGCGGAGAGACCCAGTACTTC. Protein: CASSQSGETQYF.